This passage covers 13 T cell receptor beta chains from one sample sequenced in a study of immune evolution from preneoplasia to lung adenocarcinoma. Libraries were prepared by immunoSEQ multiplex PCR; TCRdb keeps only in-frame clonotypes and omits some of them. Of 4,900 or so clones in the sample, over 65% were seen once. The sequencing input was FFPE lung adenocarcinoma in situ tissue. The receptors were gathered from a person between 60 and 80 years old with lung adenocarcinoma.

CDR3 coding DNA: TGTGCCAGCAGTGAGGAACTAGGTGGCGGGCACCAAGAGACCCAGTACTTC. Its protein is CASSEELGGGHQETQYF. The rearrangement joins TRBV6-1 to TRBJ2-5, with D possibly being TRBD2 (5 bases). Trimming shortened V by 3 bases and J by 0 bases, and 17 bases separated the two germline ends. The CDR3 extends over 17 amino acids. Germline CDR1 and CDR2: MNHNS and SASEGT.

The V call is TRBV27, the J call TRBJ1-6; the D is unclear. Trimming removed 0 bases at V and 10 bases at J, with 7 bases between. The germline gives CDR1 MNHEY, CDR2 SMNVEV (reference sequence). The CDR3 covers 13 residues. CDR3 sequence reads: CASSLSGRSPLHF. In DNA, the CDR3 is TGTGCCAGCAGTTTATCAGGGAGATCACCCCTCCACTTT.

This rearrangement joins TRBV29-1 to TRBJ2-5; either TRBD1 or TRBD2 may fit D (6 bases each). CDR3 length: 15 amino acids. From germline, CDR1 is SQVTM and CDR2 ANQGSEA. V lost 6 bases, J lost 7 bases, and 24 bases lay in between. The CDR3 is CSVPTRWRGEGTQYF. The CDR3 region has the DNA TGCAGCGTACCAACAAGGTGGAGGGGGGAAGGGACCCAGTACTTC.

A few counts support this clone. This sequence joins TRBV19 and TRBJ2-3, with D perhaps matching TRBD2 (5 bases). The germline CDR1 and CDR2 sequences are LNHDA and SQIVND (reference sequence). The ends were cut back, 5 bases at V and 2 bases at J, with 11 bases in the middle. The CDR3 spans 14 residues. CDR3 sequence reads: CASSVRTYTDTQYF. DNA for the CDR3: TGTGCCAGTAGTGTCCGGACTTACACAGATACGCAGTATTTT.

Turning to this clone: One end of the junction fails to match germline, which may point to a read error. The chain carries TRBV7-8 and TRBJ2-3; 9 positions agree with TRBD2. This CDR3 has 16 residues. Germline V gene sequence: CDR1 SGHVS, CDR2 FQNEAQ. For the CDR3, the DNA is TGTGCCAGCAGATTAGCTCTAGCGGGGAAGGCAGATACGCAGTATTTT. The encoded protein is CASRLALAGKADTQYF.

This rearrangement joins TRBV4-3 to TRBJ1-1; D perhaps matches TRBD1 (6 bases). This CDR3 is 13 amino acids long. Trimming shortened V by 4 bases and J by 1 base, and 7 bases separated the two germline ends. Germline V gene data show CDR1 as LGHNA and CDR2 as YSLEER. In DNA, the CDR3 is TGCGCCAGCAGCCGGACAGCGAACACTGAAGCTTTCTTT. Amino acids: CASSRTANTEAFF.

In its sample, this clone was seen once. The CDR3 spells CASSPSGGGRAFF. The DNA for the CDR3 is TGTGCCAGTAGTCCCTCAGGGGGCGGGCGAGCTTTCTTT. This chain joins TRBV19 and TRBJ1-1; 8 bases match TRBD1. V lost 5 bases to trimming and J lost 10 bases; unmatched junction nucleotides: 9. Germline CDR1 reads LNHDA; CDR2 reads SQIVND (reference sequence). This CDR3 spans 13 amino acids.

V gene TRBV5-6 combines with J gene TRBJ1-5, with a weak D call TRBD1 (5 bases). V lost 0 bases and J lost 6, with 13 bases in between. Germline CDR1 and CDR2: SGHDT and YYEEEE. The CDR3 has 15 amino acids. CDR3 bases: TGTGCCAGCAGCTTGGCGGGGGGTGTGGGTCAGCCCCAGCATTTT. Protein product: CASSLAGGVGQPQHF. Based on the CDR3 plus reference TRBV5-6 and TRBJ1-5, the full variable domain is DAGVTQSPTHLIKTRGQQVTLRCSPKSGHDTVSWYQQALGQGPQFIFQYYEEEERQRGNFPDRFSGHQFPNYSSELNVNALLLGDSALYLCASSLAGGVGQPQHFGDGTRLSIL.

The table lists this clone with a count of one. V gene TRBV18 combines with J gene TRBJ1-4; D may be TRBD1 (6 bases). Germline CDR1 is KGHSH and CDR2 is LQKENI. The CDR3 runs to 15 residues. Trimming took 3 bases from V and 4 from J, leaving 12 bases between them. The CDR3 nucleotides read TGTGCCAGCTCACCCCTCGACAGGTATAATGAAAAACTGTTTTTT. Translation: CASSPLDRYNEKLFF.

This chain joins TRBV9 and TRBJ2-5; the match to TRBD2 covers 11 bases. Trimming removed 4 bases from V and 5 bases from J; junction bases left unmatched: 22. This CDR3 region has 20 residues. Germline CDR1 reads SGDLS; CDR2 reads YYNGEE. The CDR3 DNA reads TGTGCCAGCAGCCCGGTGGGACTAGCGGCGAGCGCGGGGCCGGGGGAGACCCAGTACTTC. It specifies CASSPVGLAASAGPGETQYF.

This clone was picked up one time. The chain carries TRBV27 and TRBJ2-6; D is uncertain. The germline V gene encodes CDR1 MNHEY and CDR2 SMNVEV (reference sequence). The CDR3 sequence is 17 residues long. With 2 bases removed from V and 0 bases from J, the gap between germline ends came to 11 bases. The CDR3 region is CASSLAFESSGANVLTF. CDR3 DNA sequence: TGTGCCAGCAGTTTAGCCTTCGAAAGCTCTGGGGCCAACGTCCTGACTTTC. Combining the CDR3 with reference TRBV27 and TRBJ2-6 gives the whole variable domain EAQVTQNPRYLITVTGKKLTVTCSQNMNHEYMSWYRQDPGLGLRQIYYSMNVEVTDKGDVPEGYKVSRKEKRNFPLILESPSPNQTSLYFCASSLAFESSGANVLTFGAGSRLTVL.

V gene TRBV10-3 combines with J gene TRBJ2-3; 8 positions agree with TRBD2. J was trimmed by 5 bases and V by 3 bases; bases with no gene match: 4. This CDR3 has 14 amino acids. CDR1 and CDR2 (germline): ENHRY, SYGVKD. The CDR3 protein is CAISDGGGGDTQYF. Here the CDR3 DNA reads TGTGCCATCAGTGACGGGGGGGGAGGAGATACGCAGTATTTT.

The chain couples TRBV7-6 to TRBJ2-1, with TRBD2 matching over 8 bases. Germline V gene sequence: CDR1 SGHVS, CDR2 FNYEAQ. V was clipped by 6 bases and J by 0 bases; unmatched bases: 13. The CDR3 totals 18 residues. This CDR3 is CASSPLAGGPSSYNEQFF. CDR3 in DNA: TGTGCCAGCAGTCCCCTTGCGGGGGGACCGAGCTCCTACAATGAGCAGTTCTTC.